The 5 T cell receptor beta chains below come from one sample, sequenced in a study of monozygotic twins with inflammatory bowel disease. After re-calling the 5' RACE reads, TCRdb lists one entry per CDR3 protein, DNA absent. Recorded here are about 450,000 distinct CDR3 sequences; the top ten clones represent about 2.2%. The material sequenced was blood. The receptors come from a human donor with ulcerative colitis or Crohn's disease, or a healthy co-twin of an affected twin (not recorded which).

The V gene is TRBV7-9, the J gene TRBJ2-4; there is no DNA to check the TCRdb D call of TRBD1. Germline CDR1 reads SEHNR; CDR2 reads FQNEAQ (reference sequence). The CDR3 is 15 residues long. CDR3 protein: CASSFHRVAKNIQYF.

The chain joins TRBV19 to TRBJ2-6; lacking DNA, the TRBD1 call made by TCRdb goes unchecked. Germline V lookup: CDR1 LNHDA, CDR2 SQIVND (reference sequence). The CDR3 totals 17 residues. The CDR3 region is CASSRLPGDLRANVLTF. Full variable domain (missing parts from reference TRBV19 and TRBJ2-6): DGGITQSPKYLFRKEGQNVTLSCEQNLNHDAMYWYRQDPGQGLRLIYYSQIVNDFQKGDIAEGYSVSREKKESFPLTVTSAQKNPTAFYLCASSRLPGDLRANVLTFGAGSRLTVL.

The chain uses TRBV13 and TRBJ2-1; there is no DNA to check the TCRdb D call of TRBD1. CDR1 is PRHDT, CDR2 FYEKMQ, per germline (reference sequence). The CDR3 runs to 13 residues. CDR3 sequence reads: CASSGQGNDEQFF.

The chain combines TRBV5-1 with TRBJ2-1; TCRdb's D call of TRBD2 is untestable without DNA. This CDR3 comprises 17 residues. CDR1 and CDR2 (germline): SGHRS, YFSETQ. CDR3 region: CASSSSPIEAGGNEQFF.

The chain couples TRBV11-2 to TRBJ2-2. Per germline, CDR1 SGHAT and CDR2 FQNNGV. This CDR3 comprises 11 residues. CDR3 sequence: CASTQTGELFF.